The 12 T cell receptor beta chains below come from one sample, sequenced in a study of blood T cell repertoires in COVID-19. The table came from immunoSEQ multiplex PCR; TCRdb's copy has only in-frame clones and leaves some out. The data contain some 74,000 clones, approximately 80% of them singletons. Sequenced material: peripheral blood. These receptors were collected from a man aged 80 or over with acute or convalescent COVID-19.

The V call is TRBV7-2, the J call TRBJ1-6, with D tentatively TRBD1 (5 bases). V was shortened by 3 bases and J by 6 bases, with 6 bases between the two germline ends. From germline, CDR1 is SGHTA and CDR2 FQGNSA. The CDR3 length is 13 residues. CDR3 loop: CASSFGGNSPLHF. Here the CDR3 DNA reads TGTGCCAGCAGCTTCGGGGGTAATTCACCCCTCCACTTT.

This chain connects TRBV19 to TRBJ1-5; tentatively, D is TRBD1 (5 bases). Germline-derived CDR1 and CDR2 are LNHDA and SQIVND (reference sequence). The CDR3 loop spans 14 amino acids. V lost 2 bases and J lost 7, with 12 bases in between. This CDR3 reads CASSIQGNPQPQHF. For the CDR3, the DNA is TGTGCCAGTAGTATACAGGGAAACCCCCAGCCCCAGCATTTT. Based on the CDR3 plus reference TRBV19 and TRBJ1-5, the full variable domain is DGGITQSPKYLFRKEGQNVTLSCEQNLNHDAMYWYRQDPGQGLRLIYYSQIVNDFQKGDIAEGYSVSREKKESFPLTVTSAQKNPTAFYLCASSIQGNPQPQHFGDGTRLSIL.

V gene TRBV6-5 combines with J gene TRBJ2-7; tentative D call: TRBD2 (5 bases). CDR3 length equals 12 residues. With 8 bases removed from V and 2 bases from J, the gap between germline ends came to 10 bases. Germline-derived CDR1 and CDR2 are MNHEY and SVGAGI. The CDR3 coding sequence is TGTGCCAGCCTAGGAGGCCCCTACGAGCAGTACTTC. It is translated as CASLGGPYEQYF.

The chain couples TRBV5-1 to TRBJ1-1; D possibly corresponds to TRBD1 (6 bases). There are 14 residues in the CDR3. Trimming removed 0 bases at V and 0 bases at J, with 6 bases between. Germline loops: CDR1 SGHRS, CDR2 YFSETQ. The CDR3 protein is CASSLGQVNTEAFF. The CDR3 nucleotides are TGCGCCAGCAGCTTGGGACAGGTGAACACTGAAGCTTTCTTT.

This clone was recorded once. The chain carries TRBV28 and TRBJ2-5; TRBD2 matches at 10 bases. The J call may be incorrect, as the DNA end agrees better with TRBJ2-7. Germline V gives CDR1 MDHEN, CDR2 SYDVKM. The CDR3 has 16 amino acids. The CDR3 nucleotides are TGTGCCAGCAGTTCTTTTAGCGGGAGGTCAGCCTACGAGCAGTACTTC. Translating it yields CASSSFSGRSAYEQYF.

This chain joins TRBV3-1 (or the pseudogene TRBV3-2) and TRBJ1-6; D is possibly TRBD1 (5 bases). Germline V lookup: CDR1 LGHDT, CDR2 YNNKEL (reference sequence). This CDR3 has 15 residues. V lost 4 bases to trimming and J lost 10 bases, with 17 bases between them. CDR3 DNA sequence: TGTGCCAGCAGCCCTTCAAAGGGGCCCCTCTCACCCCTCCACTTT. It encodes CASSPSKGPLSPLHF.

CDR3 sequence: CASREGQPSSSGNTIYF. In nucleotides, the CDR3 is TGTGCCAGCAGGGAGGGACAGCCTTCTAGCTCTGGAAACACCATATATTTT. V is TRBV2 and J is TRBJ1-3; the match to TRBD1 covers 7 bases. This CDR3 has 17 amino acids. V dropped 6 bases and J dropped 0; count of bases not matched to a gene: 11. Germline assignment: CDR1 SNHLY and CDR2 FYNNEI. The full variable domain, with the rest looked up from reference TRBV2 and TRBJ1-3, is EPEVTQTPSHQVTQMGQEVILRCVPISNHLYFYWYRQILGQKVEFLVSFYNNEISEKSEIFDDQFSVERPDGSNFTLKIRSTKLEDSAMYFCASREGQPSSSGNTIYFGEGSWLTVV.

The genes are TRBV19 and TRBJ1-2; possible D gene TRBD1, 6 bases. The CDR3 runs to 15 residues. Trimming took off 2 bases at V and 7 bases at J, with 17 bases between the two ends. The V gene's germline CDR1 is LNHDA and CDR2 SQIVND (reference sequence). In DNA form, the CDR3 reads TGTGCCAGTAGTATATATTTTTCAGGGGATGGTGGCTACACCTTC. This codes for CASSIYFSGDGGYTF.

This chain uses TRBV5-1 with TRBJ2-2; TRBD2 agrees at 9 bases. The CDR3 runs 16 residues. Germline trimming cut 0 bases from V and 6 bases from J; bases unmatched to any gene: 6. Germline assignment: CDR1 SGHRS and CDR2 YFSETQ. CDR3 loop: CASSLDGTSSAGELFF. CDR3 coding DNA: TGCGCCAGCAGCTTGGATGGGACTAGCTCGGCCGGGGAGCTGTTTTTT.

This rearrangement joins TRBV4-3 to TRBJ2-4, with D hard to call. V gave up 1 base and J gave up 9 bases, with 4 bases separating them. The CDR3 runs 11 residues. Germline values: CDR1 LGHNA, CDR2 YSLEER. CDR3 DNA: TGCGCCAGCAGCCAAGGGCCCATTCAGTACTTC. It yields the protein CASSQGPIQYF.

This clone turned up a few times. The CDR3 region is CASSSSYRDRREAFF. Here the CDR3 DNA reads TGTGCCAGCAGTTCCTCCTACCGGGACAGGCGTGAAGCTTTCTTT. The chain carries TRBV3-1 (or the pseudogene TRBV3-2) and TRBJ1-1, with TRBD1 identical over 8 bases. The germline gives CDR1 LGHDT, CDR2 YNNKEL (reference sequence). Trimming took 6 bases from V and 7 from J; bases not matched to a gene: 13. The CDR3 covers 15 residues.

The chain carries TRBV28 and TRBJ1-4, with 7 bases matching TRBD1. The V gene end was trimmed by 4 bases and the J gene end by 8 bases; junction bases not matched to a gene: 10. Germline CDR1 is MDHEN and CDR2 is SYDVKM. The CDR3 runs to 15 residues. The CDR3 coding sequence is TGTGCCAGCAGTTCCCCGACAGGGACAAACGAAAAACTGTTTTTT. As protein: CASSSPTGTNEKLFF.